This T cell receptor (beta chain) is from a study of beta chain features in type 1 diabetes. TCRB transcripts that were expressed got sequenced, as all of the isolated RNA had been reverse transcribed. Clones were sequenced by immunoSEQ multiplex PCR, and TCRdb holds only the in-frame ones, with some missing. The sample contains under 150,000 clones, roughly 53% of which appear only once. The ends lost 5 bases at V and 5 bases at J; junction bases unmatched: 16. The germline CDR1 and CDR2 sequences are MGHRA and YSYEKL. This CDR3 has 17 amino acids. Sequenced material: Tregs from blood. The chain uses TRBV4-1 and TRBJ1-2, with TRBD1 matching over 8 bases. This clonotype was obtained from a young man in good health. The DNA of the CDR3 is TGCGCCAGCAGCTACGTGGGAATAGGACAGGGAAATTATGGCTACACCTTC. Protein sequence: CASSYVGIGQGNYGYTF.